The next 9 T cell receptor beta chains were all read from a single sample in a study of shared clonotypes between healthy human individuals. Repertoires were generated with immunoSEQ multiplex PCR, while TCRdb's copy carries only in-frame clones and drops some. There are about 2.4 million clones in the sample; 90% to 95% occur only once, and 0.36% lies in the top ten. What was sequenced was naive CD4+ T cells from PBMCs. Subset here: CD45RA+ positively selected. The receptors were gathered from a man in his late teens or twenties in good health. Some clones in this sample may be carry-over from other donors' samples.

The V gene is TRBV6-1, the J gene TRBJ2-2; weak D call: TRBD2 (6 bases). The CDR3 covers 16 residues. Germline CDR1 and CDR2: MNHNS and SASEGT. Trimming cost V 1 base and J 6 bases, with 15 bases left between them. The CDR3 bases are TGTGCCAGCAGTGAAGGTCGGGGAGGTATTTCCGGGGAGCTGTTTTTT. Encoded protein: CASSEGRGGISGELFF.

The V gene is TRBV2, the J gene TRBJ2-6; D tentatively reads TRBD1 or TRBD2 (6 bases each). Per germline, CDR1 SNHLY and CDR2 FYNNEI. The CDR3 has 20 residues. Trimming took off 6 bases at V and 1 base at J, with 25 bases between the two ends. CDR3 sequence reads: CASSEKGGGGRKSGANVLTF. The CDR3 nucleotides read TGTGCCAGCAGCGAAAAGGGGGGCGGAGGTAGGAAATCTGGGGCCAACGTCCTGACTTTC.

V and J are TRBV5-5 and TRBJ1-1, with D unresolved. Germline CDR1 reads SGHKS; CDR2 reads YYEKEE (reference sequence). This CDR3 region has 11 residues. With 0 bases removed from V and 7 bases from J, the gap between germline ends came to 4 bases. CDR3 DNA sequence: TGTGCCAGCAGCTTGGATGTTGAAGCTTTCTTT. Translated: CASSLDVEAFF.

The gene calls are TRBV6-6 and TRBJ1-5; D is undetermined. CDR3 size: 15 residues. V lost 6 bases and J 0 bases, leaving 12 bases between the germline ends. Germline assignment: CDR1 MNHNY and CDR2 SVGAGI (reference sequence). CDR3 protein: CASRNRAASNQPQHF. The CDR3 nucleotides are TGTGCCAGCAGAAACCGGGCAGCTAGCAATCAGCCCCAGCATTTT.

Turning to this clone: The sample carries other DNA sequences with the same CDR3. The rearrangement uses TRBV5-1 and TRBJ1-3, with unresolved D. Germline CDR1 is SGHRS and CDR2 is YFSETQ. The germline V and J ends were trimmed by 0 bases and 4 bases, with 5 bases remaining between them. CDR3 length: 13 amino acids. The CDR3 region has the DNA TGCGCCAGCAGCTTGGACCTCGGAAACACCATATATTTT. Translating it yields CASSLDLGNTIYF.

V usage is TRBV6-6 and J usage is TRBJ2-7, with D perhaps matching TRBD2 (6 bases). The CDR3 spans 13 residues. Germline V gene sequence: CDR1 MNHNY, CDR2 SVGAGI (reference sequence). Trimming left V 8 bases short and J 3 bases short, with 14 bases between. The CDR3 spells CASCGTPGYEQYF. The CDR3, as DNA: TGTGCCAGCTGCGGGACTCCAGGCTACGAGCAGTACTTC.

The V and J genes are TRBV10-3 and TRBJ2-3; 7 bases match TRBD2. Germline V gene data show CDR1 as ENHRY and CDR2 as SYGVKD. J gave up 1 base and V 3 bases, and 7 bases lay outside the gene matches. This CDR3 is built from 16 residues. CDR3 bases: TGTGCCATCAGTGACCCTGGACTAGATGGCACAGATACGCAGTATTTT. Its protein is CAISDPGLDGTDTQYF.

V and J are TRBV18 and TRBJ1-3, with 8 bases identical to TRBD1. In germline, CDR1 is KGHSH, CDR2 LQKENI. This CDR3 has 15 amino acids. J was trimmed by 4 bases and V by 2 bases; bases with no gene match: 4. Written as DNA, the CDR3 is TGTGCCAGCTCACCAGCCCGGGACAGGGGAAACACCATATATTTT. Translated, it gives CASSPARDRGNTIYF.

V and J are TRBV5-4 and TRBJ1-3; 7 bases line up with TRBD1. The CDR3 totals 14 residues. CDR1 is SGHNT, CDR2 YYREEE, per germline (reference sequence). The V segment lost 0 bases and the J segment 4 bases; nucleotides outside the gene matches: 1. The CDR3 sequence: CASSLATGGNTIYF. CDR3 in DNA: TGTGCCAGCAGCTTGGCGACAGGGGGAAACACCATATATTTT.